This TCR beta chain was retrieved from a study of blood T cell repertoires in COVID-19. Profiled with immunoSEQ multiplex PCR; TCRdb holds only in-frame clones, not every one. The sample lists fewer than 350,000 clones, about 76% occurring once. V was pared by 4 bases and J by 2 bases, with 5 bases of the junction left unmatched. Germline V gene sequence: CDR1 LGHDT, CDR2 YNNKEL (reference sequence). The CDR3 is 15 amino acids. The sequencing input was peripheral blood. This sequence joins TRBV3-1 (or the pseudogene TRBV3-2) and TRBJ2-1; the match to TRBD2 covers 7 bases. This clonotype was sampled from an older woman with active or convalescent COVID-19. The CDR3 region has the DNA TGTGCCAGCAGCCGCGGCGGGGGTGCCTACAATGAGCAGTTCTTC. Translated: CASSRGGGAYNEQFF.